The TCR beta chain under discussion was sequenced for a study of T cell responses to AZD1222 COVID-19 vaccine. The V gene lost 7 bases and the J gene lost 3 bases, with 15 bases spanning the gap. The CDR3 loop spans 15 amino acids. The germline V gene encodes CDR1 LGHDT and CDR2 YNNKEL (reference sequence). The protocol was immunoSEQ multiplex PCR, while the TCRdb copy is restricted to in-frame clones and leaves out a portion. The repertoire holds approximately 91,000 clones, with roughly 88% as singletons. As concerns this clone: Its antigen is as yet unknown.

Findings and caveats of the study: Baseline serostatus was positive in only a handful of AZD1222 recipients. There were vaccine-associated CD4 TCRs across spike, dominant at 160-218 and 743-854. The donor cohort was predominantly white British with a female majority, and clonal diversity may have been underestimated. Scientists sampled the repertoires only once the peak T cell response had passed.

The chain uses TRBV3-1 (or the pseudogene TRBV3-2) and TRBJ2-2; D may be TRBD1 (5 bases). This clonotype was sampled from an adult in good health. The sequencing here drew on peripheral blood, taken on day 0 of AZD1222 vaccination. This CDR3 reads CASTPYRTYTGELFF. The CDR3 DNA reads TGTGCCAGCACTCCCTATAGGACATACACCGGGGAGCTGTTTTTT.